Following are 27 T cell receptor beta chains from one sample sequenced in a study of cytotoxic CD8 clonotypes in ibrutinib-treated CLL. Using immunoSEQ multiplex PCR, the repertoire was profiled, and TCRdb retains in-frame clones only, with some absent. This sample carries over 70,000 clones, around 84% of them seen once, and the ten largest clones take under 6.5%. Sequenced material: PBMCs, taken before ibrutinib treatment. These receptor sequences come from a human donor with chronic lymphocytic leukemia.

This clone was detected a few times. The chain recombines TRBV7-9 with TRBJ1-4; tentatively, D is TRBD1 (5 bases). The CDR3 has 15 residues. Germline V lookup: CDR1 SEHNR, CDR2 FQNEAQ (reference sequence). Trimming shortened V by 5 bases and J by 8 bases, and 18 bases separated the two germline ends. The CDR3: CASSPEGRLWEKLFF. In DNA form, the CDR3 reads TGTGCCAGCAGCCCAGAGGGGCGTTTATGGGAAAAACTGTTTTTT. The whole variable domain, remainder taken from reference TRBV7-9 and TRBJ1-4, is DTGVSQNPRHKITKRGQNVTFRCDPISEHNRLYWYRQTLGQGPEFLTYFQNEAQLEKSRLLSDRFSAERPKGSFSTLEIQRTEQGDSAMYLCASSPEGRLWEKLFFGSGTQLSVL.

This chain links TRBV6-5 with TRBJ2-7; 7 nucleotides agree with TRBD2. Germline V lookup: CDR1 MNHEY, CDR2 SVGAGI. The V and J ends lost 5 bases and 7 bases, in that order; junction bases with no gene match: 2. The CDR3 spans 11 residues. The CDR3 spells CASSVGGEQYF. For the CDR3, the DNA is TGTGCCAGCAGTGTCGGGGGGGAGCAGTACTTC.

This chain connects TRBV15 to TRBJ2-7; a possible D gene is TRBD2 (6 bases). CDR1 LNHNV and CDR2 YYDKDF come from the germline V gene (reference sequence). The CDR3 runs 11 residues. Trimming removed 6 bases from V and 6 bases from J, with 9 bases in between. CDR3 protein: CATRAGGEQYF. CDR3 in DNA: TGTGCCACCAGAGCGGGCGGCGAGCAGTACTTC.

The gene calls are TRBV5-1 and TRBJ1-1; D is perhaps TRBD1 (6 bases). This CDR3 has 14 amino acids. Germline assignment: CDR1 SGHRS and CDR2 YFSETQ. Trimming shortened V by 4 bases and J by 2 bases, and 12 bases separated the two germline ends. CDR3 nucleotide sequence: TGCGCCAGCAGCCCACGGACAGCCAACACTGAAGCTTTCTTT. As protein: CASSPRTANTEAFF.

V is TRBV5-1 and J is TRBJ1-2, with D perhaps TRBD1 (6 bases). The germline gives CDR1 SGHRS, CDR2 YFSETQ. The CDR3 length is 15 residues. V shed 0 bases and J shed 7 bases, with 16 bases lying between them. As DNA, the CDR3 is TGCGCCAGCAGCTTGGGGCCTCCGGGGGCGAGTGGCTACACCTTC. This gives the protein CASSLGPPGASGYTF. Full variable domain (missing parts from reference TRBV5-1 and TRBJ1-2): KAGVTQTPRYLIKTRGQQVTLSCSPISGHRSVSWYQQTPGQGLQFLFEYFSETQRNKGNFPGRFSGRQFSNSRSEMNVSTLELGDSALYLCASSLGPPGASGYTFGSGTRLTVV.

J is TRBJ2-7 and V is TRBV27; 7 nucleotides agree with TRBD1. This CDR3 has 14 residues. CDR1 is MNHEY and CDR2 is SMNVEV in the germline V gene (reference sequence). The V and J ends lost 7 bases and 5 bases, in that order; junction bases with no gene match: 11. CDR3 bases: TGTGCCAGCACCCTGGACAGGTTGTCGGACGAGCAGTACTTC. Amino acid sequence: CASTLDRLSDEQYF.

This chain connects TRBV18 to TRBJ2-5; D is unresolved. The CDR3 is 12 residues long. V lost 2 bases, J lost 5 bases, and 6 bases lay in between. CDR1 and CDR2 (germline): KGHSH, LQKENI. This CDR3 reads CASSPDGETQYF. In DNA, the CDR3 is TGTGCCAGCTCACCAGATGGCGAGACCCAGTACTTC.

This sequence joins TRBV30 and TRBJ2-1; D may be TRBD2 (5 bases). This CDR3 has 12 amino acids. With 1 base removed from V and 13 bases from J, the gap between germline ends came to 14 bases. CDR1 and CDR2 from the germline V gene are GTSNPN and SVGIG (reference sequence). The CDR3 sequence is CAWSETGRFQFF. CDR3 DNA sequence: TGTGCCTGGAGTGAAACGGGAAGGTTTCAGTTCTTC.

This clone turned up a few times. The rearrangement uses TRBV6-5 and TRBJ2-2; TRBD2 is a possible D gene (5 bases). Germline CDR1 and CDR2: MNHEY and SVGAGI. The CDR3 spans 14 residues. Trimming removed 7 bases at V and 4 bases at J, with 13 bases between. CDR3 residues: CASNRIGGTGELFF. The CDR3 DNA is TGTGCCAGCAACCGGATTGGAGGCACCGGGGAGCTGTTTTTT.

The V and J genes are TRBV4-2 and TRBJ2-7; 10 nucleotides agree with TRBD2. V gave up 4 bases and J gave up 0 bases; unmatched junction bases: 9. Per the germline V gene, CDR1 is LGHNA and CDR2 is YNFKEQ. The CDR3 is 17 residues long. CDR3 nucleotides: TGTGCCAGCAGCCCGTCGACTGGACTAGCGGACTCCTACGAGCAGTACTTC. As protein: CASSPSTGLADSYEQYF.

This chain links TRBV5-5 with TRBJ2-7; 10 bases line up with TRBD1. The CDR3 contains 14 residues. The junction had 4 bases not matched to a gene; V was cut back by 2 bases and J by 5 bases. Germline CDR1 SGHKS, CDR2 YYEKEE (reference sequence). For the CDR3, the DNA is TGTGCCAGCAGCTTTCAGACAGGGGGCAACGAGCAGTACTTC. Translation: CASSFQTGGNEQYF.

V usage is TRBV18 and J usage is TRBJ2-3; 10 positions match TRBD2. This CDR3 is 20 amino acids long. Unmatched junction bases numbered 17, after V lost 4 bases and J lost 1 base. Germline V gives CDR1 KGHSH, CDR2 LQKENI. The DNA for the CDR3 is TGTGCCAGCTCACGATCCCCCACTCAGGTCCTAGCGGGAGGCACAGATACGCAGTATTTT. This encodes CASSRSPTQVLAGGTDTQYF.

The V gene is TRBV30, the J gene TRBJ2-6; no definite D call. The CDR3 totals 15 residues. Germline CDR1 reads GTSNPN; CDR2 reads SVGIG (reference sequence). V dropped 0 bases and J dropped 4 bases, with 10 bases sitting between them. CDR3 bases: TGTGCCTGGAGTGTACGAAGGACCGGGGCCAACGTCCTGACTTTC. Translating gives CAWSVRRTGANVLTF.

The chain carries TRBV5-1 and TRBJ1-1; D gene ambiguous. Trimming stripped 0 bases from V and 1 base from J, with 7 bases between. This CDR3 has 14 residues. Germline lookup yields CDR1 SGHRS and CDR2 YFSETQ. The CDR3 DNA sequence: TGCGCCAGCAGCTTGGACGAGAGGAACACTGAAGCTTTCTTT. Protein: CASSLDERNTEAFF.

This rearrangement joins TRBV5-1 to TRBJ2-1; 7 nucleotides match TRBD1. This CDR3 is built from 13 residues. Germline values: CDR1 SGHRS, CDR2 YFSETQ. V trimming: 0 bases; J trimming: 6 bases; junction bases outside the gene matches: 0. CDR3 sequence: CASSLGQGNEQFF. The CDR3 nucleotides read TGCGCCAGCAGCTTGGGACAGGGCAATGAGCAGTTCTTC.

The chain recombines TRBV30 with TRBJ1-3; D is ambiguous. V lost 2 bases, J lost 0 bases, and 11 bases lay in between. The CDR3 is made up of 15 amino acids. The germline V gene encodes CDR1 GTSNPN and CDR2 SVGIG (reference sequence). The DNA for the CDR3 is TGTGCCTGGAGTCGCGGTGGCGGCTCTGGAAACACCATATATTTT. Protein: CAWSRGGGSGNTIYF.

CDR3 DNA: TGTGCCAGCAGCTTGGTGCGGCCTCAATGGGAAAAGAACCACACTGAAGCTTTCTTT. It is translated as CASSLVRPQWEKNHTEAFF. This chain uses TRBV5-6 with TRBJ1-1, with D uncertain. Per the germline V gene, CDR1 is SGHDT and CDR2 is YYEEEE. This CDR3 contains 19 residues. The V end lost 0 bases, the J end lost 3 bases, and 24 bases lay between the germline ends. Supplemented by reference TRBV5-6 and TRBJ1-1, the full variable domain reads DAGVTQSPTHLIKTRGQQVTLRCSPKSGHDTVSWYQQALGQGPQFIFQYYEEEERQRGNFPDRFSGHQFPNYSSELNVNALLLGDSALYLCASSLVRPQWEKNHTEAFFGQGTRLTVV.

The rearrangement joins TRBV19 to TRBJ2-5; 15 bases align to TRBD2. Trimming took 3 bases from V and 4 from J; bases not matched to a gene: 6. Germline V gene data show CDR1 as LNHDA and CDR2 as SQIVND (reference sequence). This CDR3 has 17 residues. CDR3 nucleotides: TGTGCCAGTAGTATCGGACTAGCGGGAGGGTTTGGAGAGACCCAGTACTTC. As protein: CASSIGLAGGFGETQYF. The full variable domain, rest sourced from reference TRBV19 and TRBJ2-5, is DGGITQSPKYLFRKEGQNVTLSCEQNLNHDAMYWYRQDPGQGLRLIYYSQIVNDFQKGDIAEGYSVSREKKESFPLTVTSAQKNPTAFYLCASSIGLAGGFGETQYFGPGTRLLVL.

This clone was recorded only once. The chain carries TRBV27 and TRBJ1-4; D is uncertain. Germline V gene lookup returns CDR1 MNHEY and CDR2 SMNVEV (reference sequence). The CDR3 sequence is 17 residues long. The V gene lost 0 bases and the J gene lost 11 bases, with 22 bases spanning the gap. CDR3 sequence reads: CASSLSFPRQERAKLFF. DNA for the CDR3: TGTGCCAGCAGTTTATCCTTCCCTAGGCAGGAAAGGGCGAAACTGTTTTTT.

The chain employs TRBV5-8 and TRBJ2-1; 12 bases are a match to TRBD1. CDR1 and CDR2 (germline): SGHTS, YDEGEE. The CDR3 totals 15 residues. V trimming: 4 bases; J trimming: 8 bases; junction bases outside the gene matches: 7. CDR3 in amino acids: CASSLRDRGRDEQFF. Written as DNA, the CDR3 is TGTGCCAGCAGCCTCCGGGACAGGGGGCGCGATGAGCAGTTCTTC. The full variable domain, with the rest looked up from reference TRBV5-8 and TRBJ2-1, is EAGVTQSPTHLIKTRGQQATLRCSPISGHTSVYWYQQALGLGLQFLLWYDEGEERNRGNFPPRFSGRQFPNYSSELNVNALELEDSALYLCASSLRDRGRDEQFFGPGTRLTVL.

The chain links TRBV4-3 to TRBJ2-5; 8 nucleotides align to TRBD1. The CDR3 runs 15 residues. From germline, CDR1 is LGHNA and CDR2 YSLEER. After removal of 2 bases from V and 5 bases from J, the junction contained 7 bases not matched to a gene. The CDR3: CASSQRGQAPETQYF. The CDR3, as DNA: TGCGCCAGCAGCCAAAGGGGACAGGCACCGGAGACCCAGTACTTC.

The chain employs TRBV5-1 and TRBJ1-5; D may be TRBD1 (5 bases). This CDR3 has 15 amino acids. Trimming removed 4 bases from V and 7 bases from J, with 18 bases in between. Germline V CDR1 and CDR2: SGHRS, YFSETQ. Written as DNA, the CDR3 is TGCGCCAGCAGCCTCGGCAGCCAGGGTAACCAGCCCCAGCATTTT. It yields the protein CASSLGSQGNQPQHF.

This clone appeared a single time. This chain links TRBV2 with TRBJ2-2, with D possibly TRBD2 on 5 matching bases. Germline CDR1 is SNHLY and CDR2 is FYNNEI. This CDR3 spans 12 amino acids. V was pared by 5 bases and J by 8 bases, with 9 bases between. The CDR3 nucleotides read TGTGCCAGCAGTACAACGGGGGGGGAGCTGTTTTTT. This sequence encodes CASSTTGGELFF.

This clone was observed a handful of times. The chain combines TRBV5-8 with TRBJ2-3; unclear D gene. V dropped 2 bases and J dropped 4 bases, with 2 bases sitting between them. Germline lookup yields CDR1 SGHTS and CDR2 YDEGEE. The CDR3 contains 11 residues. CDR3 nucleotides: TGTGCCAGCAGCTTTGCAGATACGCAGTATTTT. It is translated as CASSFADTQYF.

In this sample, this clone turned up once. CDR3 amino acids: CASSLYSRAGYEQYF. Here the CDR3 DNA reads TGTGCCAGCAGTCTATACTCCAGGGCTGGGTACGAGCAGTACTTC. The V and J genes are TRBV6-1 and TRBJ2-7; maybe TRBD1 (5 bases). CDR3 length equals 15 residues. Trimming cost V 5 bases and J 4 bases, with 18 bases left between them. Germline V gene sequence: CDR1 MNHNS, CDR2 SASEGT.

J is TRBJ2-7 and V is TRBV7-9; tentatively, D is TRBD2 (6 bases). Germline V lookup: CDR1 SEHNR, CDR2 FQNEAQ (reference sequence). CDR3 size: 16 residues. V dropped 4 bases and J dropped 3 bases, with 19 bases sitting between them. The CDR3 nucleotides are TGTGCCAGCAGCTCGGGGGTAGCGCGGGCCTTCTACGAGCAGTACTTC. Protein sequence: CASSSGVARAFYEQYF.

This chain connects TRBV7-9 to TRBJ2-1; 11 nucleotides line up with TRBD2. CDR3 size: 19 residues. The ends lost 1 base at V and 1 base at J; junction bases unmatched: 9. The germline V gene has CDR1 SEHNR and CDR2 FQNEAQ (reference sequence). In DNA, the CDR3 is TGTGCCAGCAGCTTAGGTGTAGCGGGAGGGCCGGAGTCCTACAATGAGCAGTTCTTC. Translating gives CASSLGVAGGPESYNEQFF.